This is a list of T cell receptor beta chains from one sample in a study of identical twins. TCRdb independently ran MiXCR on the 5' RACE reads; one entry per CDR3 protein. The table has a few hundred thousand distinct CDR3 sequences, more than 9% seen once. This sample was also put to use in a study of yellow fever vaccine responses in identical twins.

The sequenced material came from PBMCs. The origin of the receptors is a woman under 30 in good health. CDR3s include the opening cysteine and the closing phenylalanine or tryptophan. Fields, in order: J gene, D gene, V gene, clone size, CDR3 protein. The D gene is left open where the match is weak. Clone size appears in some rows only: once, few, many, or a class for an expanded clone.

TRBJ1-1,.,TRBV7-3,many,CATAKGPEAFF
TRBJ2-7,.,TRBV7-9,.,CASSSPPGGVFEQYF
TRBJ1-5,.,TRBV30,few,CAWGGASNQPQHF
TRBJ2-3,TRBD1,TRBV10-3,many,CAIKRGPDGDTQYF
TRBJ1-1,.,TRBV20-1,few,CSARDSLGGNTEAFF
TRBJ2-7,.,TRBV20-1,.,CSARDLDGPYEQYF
TRBJ2-5,TRBD2,TRBV7-7,.,CASSPQLASKTQYF
TRBJ2-3,TRBD2,TRBV5-1,many,CASSSGRTSGESGTDTQYF
TRBJ2-7,TRBD2,TRBV15,few,CATSRPSGRGSSYEQYF
TRBJ2-6,.,TRBV5-1,few,CASSLMPGTGANVLTF
TRBJ2-6,.,TRBV24-1,few,CATSDLAAGANVLTF
TRBJ2-1,TRBD2,TRBV2,few,CASSVSGVAYNEQFF
TRBJ1-4,.,TRBV12-3/TRBV12-4,.,CASSSGVEATNEKLFF
TRBJ2-1,TRBD1,TRBV6-2/TRBV6-3,many,CASSWDSYSNEQFF
TRBJ2-7,TRBD2,TRBV20-1,few,CSASSGRAYEQYF
TRBJ2-7,.,TRBV10-3,.,CAISESLAGEQYF
TRBJ2-1,.,TRBV6-2/TRBV6-3,many,CASSYSPSLQFF
TRBJ2-5,.,TRBV7-8,few,CASSLETGRDETQYF
TRBJ2-3,.,TRBV5-1,many,CASSLSGPTDTQYF
TRBJ2-5,.,TRBV6-2/TRBV6-3,.,CASSYRVAVEETQYF
TRBJ2-5,.,TRBV20-1,many,CSGGLEETQYF
TRBJ2-2,TRBD1,TRBV9,.,CASSTGTGATGELFF
TRBJ2-5,TRBD1,TRBV12-3/TRBV12-4,many,CASSLLGTVGETQYF
TRBJ2-3,.,TRBV12-3/TRBV12-4,.,CASRRERKSTDTQYF
TRBJ2-3,TRBD2,TRBV4-2,few,CASSWTSGGTEDTQYF
TRBJ2-3,TRBD2,TRBV6-5,.,CASSYPKTSGSTDTQYF
TRBJ2-1,TRBD2,TRBV29-1,few,CSVDSSGSYNEQFF
TRBJ2-7,.,TRBV25-1,.,CASRSGLRTYEQYF
TRBJ2-1,TRBD2,TRBV20-1,.,CSARTASGRKGNEQFF
TRBJ2-3,TRBD1,TRBV3-1,.,CASSQGQGAYTQYF
TRBJ1-1,.,TRBV6-1,many,CASSGQGITEAFF
TRBJ2-7,.,TRBV6-6,few,CASIRDGSEQYF
TRBJ2-7,.,TRBV6-2/TRBV6-3,.,CASSYPTVNYEQYF
TRBJ2-7,TRBD1,TRBV19,.,CASSARQGQGSIYEQYF
TRBJ2-1,TRBD2,TRBV5-4,.,CASSLNSGVFF
TRBJ2-5,TRBD2,TRBV11-1,.,CASSLKERVAGYQETQYF
TRBJ2-3,TRBD1,TRBV7-9,.,CASTPGQGRRDTQYF
TRBJ2-2,TRBD2,TRBV11-2,.,CASSLGSGGFTGELFF
TRBJ1-6,TRBD1,TRBV5-1,many,CASSPGQDYSPLHF
TRBJ2-1,.,TRBV29-1,.,CSVWDKLYNEQFF
TRBJ2-6,.,TRBV6-1,.,CASGPRGSGANVLTF
TRBJ2-3,.,TRBV7-9,many,CASSYSLQLMTDTQYF
TRBJ2-3,TRBD1,TRBV5-1,few,CASSFSPAGGATDTQYF
TRBJ2-5,.,TRBV4-1,many,CASSQAGVNQETQYF
TRBJ2-5,TRBD1,TRBV28,.,CASSFRGQGKRETQYF
TRBJ2-2,.,TRBV7-9,few,CASSRTSPNTGELFF
TRBJ2-5,.,TRBV18,.,CASSPLGGGGETQYF
TRBJ2-1,TRBD2,TRBV4-2,.,CASSPTEPLAGVLYNEQFF
TRBJ2-2,TRBD2,TRBV29-1,many,CSVRGGGELFF
TRBJ2-2,TRBD1,TRBV7-9,many,CASSPTGAGELFF
TRBJ2-7,TRBD1,TRBV5-5,.,CASSARQGDEQYF